These T cell receptor beta chains were read from a single sample in a study of blood T cell repertoires in COVID-19. Sequencing was performed with immunoSEQ multiplex PCR; in TCRdb, only in-frame clones are kept and a portion is missing. The sample has 210,000 or so clones, 85% to 90% seen once; the top ten hold 1.5%. The sample taken for sequencing was peripheral blood. Source of these receptors: a man aged 18 to 30 with active or convalescent COVID-19. Each CDR3 is given with its conserved first and last residue. The D gene is left open where the match is weak. Rows give clone size only sometimes, using once, few, many, or a class for an expanded clone.

clone size | D gene | J gene | V gene | CDR3 protein | CDR3 DNA
once | TRBD1 | TRBJ2-7 | TRBV6-2/TRBV6-3 | CASSQWTGSSYEQYF | TGTGCCAGCAGTCAGTGGACAGGGAGCTCCTACGAGCAGTACTTC
. | . | TRBJ1-1 | TRBV11-2 | CASTPGGFLYTEAFF | TGTGCCAGCACCCCGGGGGGGTTCCTGTACACTGAAGCTTTCTTT
. | TRBD2 | TRBJ2-3 | TRBV3-1/TRBV3-2 | CASSQIGTSGSSTDTQYF | TGTGCCAGCAGCCAGATTGGGACTAGCGGGTCTAGCACAGATACGCAGTATTTT
. | . | TRBJ2-7 | TRBV5-8 | CASSRGGYEQYF | TGTGCCAGCAGTAGGGGCGGCTACGAGCAGTACTTC
once | . | TRBJ1-5 | TRBV28 | CASSLSLIGNQPQHF | TGTGCCAGCAGTTTATCCCTAATTGGCAATCAGCCCCAGCATTTT
. | . | TRBJ2-5 | TRBV7-8 | CASTPEGGHNRETQYF | TGTGCCAGCACCCCCGAAGGCGGGCATAACCGAGAGACCCAGTACTTC
. | TRBD2 | TRBJ2-3 | TRBV27 | CASSLVDGLAGVDTQYF | TGTGCCAGCAGTTTAGTCGACGGGCTAGCGGGAGTGGATACGCAGTATTTT
. | TRBD1 | TRBJ2-2 | TRBV19 | CASSIVLTGGPGELFF | TGTGCCAGTAGTATAGTCTTGACAGGGGGACCCGGGGAGCTGTTTTTT
few | TRBD1 | TRBJ2-5 | TRBV14 | CASSPILPGQQFQETQYF | TGTGCCAGCAGCCCTATCCTACCGGGACAGCAGTTCCAAGAGACCCAGTACTTC
. | . | TRBJ2-1 | TRBV7-9 | CASLPQVDGEQFF | TGTGCCAGCCTCCCCCAGGTAGACGGTGAGCAGTTCTTC
few | . | TRBJ1-2 | TRBV7-3 | CASSLSRDSGYTF | TGTGCCAGCAGCTTATCCCGCGATAGTGGCTACACCTTC
few | . | TRBJ1-5 | TRBV28 | CASSLRGGGQPQHF | TGTGCCAGCAGTCTCAGGGGTGGGGGTCAGCCCCAGCATTTT
. | . | TRBJ1-1 | TRBV19 | CASSKSGNTEAFF | TGTGCCAGTAGTAAATCGGGGAACACTGAAGCTTTCTTT
. | . | TRBJ2-3 | TRBV18 | CASSPPPQASTDTQYF | TGTGCCAGCTCACCACCGCCGCAGGCGAGCACAGATACGCAGTATTTT
. | TRBD1 | TRBJ1-4 | TRBV30 | CAWSRDRDEKLFF | TGTGCCTGGAGTCGGGACAGAGATGAAAAACTGTTTTTT
. | . | TRBJ1-6 | TRBV2 | CASSLRASVGHSPLHF | TGTGCCAGCAGCCTCAGGGCTTCAGTCGGCCATTCACCCCTCCACTTT
. | TRBD1 | TRBJ1-2 | TRBV14 | CASSRGQGNYGYTF | TGTGCCAGCAGCCGGGGACAGGGTAACTATGGCTACACCTTC
. | . | TRBJ1-4 | TRBV7-2 | CASSFTRFGRLEKLFF | TGTGCCAGCAGCTTTACTAGGTTTGGACGGTTGGAAAAACTGTTTTTT
. | . | TRBJ1-5 | TRBV5-4 | CASSLGTGDNQPQHF | TGTGCCAGCAGCTTAGGAACAGGAGACAATCAGCCCCAGCATTTT
. | . | TRBJ2-7 | TRBV4-1 | CASSQDLTGTYEQYF | TGCGCCAGCAGCCAAGATTTAACAGGCACCTACGAGCAGTACTTC
once | TRBD1 | TRBJ1-2 | TRBV28 | CASSLGQGVWGYTF | TGTGCCAGCAGTTTAGGGCAGGGGGTCTGGGGCTACACCTTC
. | TRBD2 | TRBJ2-2 | TRBV28 | CASSVPGLGGAGELFF | TGTGCCAGCAGCGTCCCGGGACTAGGAGGGGCCGGGGAGCTGTTTTTT
. | . | TRBJ1-2 | TRBV30 | CAWSVRGDGGYTF | TGTGCCTGGAGTGTACGCGGGGACGGCGGCTACACCTTC
. | . | TRBJ1-4 | TRBV4-2 | CASSQDWAGAGSEKLFF | TGTGCCAGCAGCCAAGACTGGGCAGGGGCGGGTAGTGAAAAACTGTTTTTT
. | . | TRBJ2-1 | TRBV24-1 | CATSDAASMSYNEQFF | TGTGCCACCAGTGATGCCGCGAGTATGTCCTACAATGAGCAGTTCTTC
. | TRBD1 | TRBJ1-5 | TRBV5-6 | CASSNRGAAQPQHF | TGTGCCAGCAGCAACAGGGGGGCCGCTCAGCCCCAGCATTTT
. | . | TRBJ2-3 | TRBV25-1 | CASSPGVESDTQYF | TGTGCCAGCAGTCCGGGGGTCGAGTCGGATACGCAGTATTTT
. | . | TRBJ2-3 | TRBV10-3 | CAISLRTDTQYF | TGTGCCATCAGTCTACGCACAGATACGCAGTATTTT
. | . | TRBJ2-1 | TRBV4-3 | CASSPDMSSYNEQFF | TGCGCCAGCAGCCCCGACATGAGCTCCTACAATGAGCAGTTCTTC
. | . | TRBJ1-5 | TRBV7-9 | CASSRDTQPQHF | TGTGCCAGCAGCCGAGACACTCAGCCCCAGCATTTT
once | TRBD2 | TRBJ2-1 | TRBV24-1 | CATSEGLAGHNEQFF | TGTGCCACCAGCGAGGGGCTAGCGGGCCACAATGAGCAGTTCTTC
. | TRBD1 | TRBJ1-3 | TRBV6-5 | CASRAPGTGRNTIYF | TGTGCCAGCAGAGCCCCCGGGACAGGGCGAAACACCATATATTTT
. | TRBD2 | TRBJ2-7 | TRBV5-1 | CASSRGTSGYEQYF | TGCGCCAGCAGCCGCGGGACTAGCGGGTACGAGCAGTACTTC
. | . | TRBJ1-5 | TRBV6-5 | CASSQPGSNQPQHF | TGTGCCAGCAGTCAACCCGGGAGCAATCAGCCCCAGCATTTT
. | TRBD2 | TRBJ2-2 | TRBV7-2 | CASSSRLAANTGELFF | TGTGCCAGCAGCTCAAGACTAGCGGCGAACACCGGGGAGCTGTTTTTT
. | . | TRBJ1-1 | TRBV11-2 | CASSLDWVQGTEAFF | TGTGCCAGCAGCTTAGATTGGGTCCAGGGCACTGAAGCTTTCTTT
once | . | TRBJ2-7 | TRBV27 | CASSPRGNSYEQYF | TGTGCCAGCAGCCCTAGGGGGAACTCCTACGAGCAGTACTTC
. | TRBD1 | TRBJ1-1 | TRBV13 | CASSFGQGAFEAFF | TGTGCCAGCAGCTTTGGGCAGGGGGCTTTTGAAGCTTTCTTT
. | TRBD1 | TRBJ1-2 | TRBV2 | CASSESGQGGLGYTF | TGTGCCAGCAGTGAATCGGGACAGGGGGGTCTAGGCTACACCTTC
. | . | TRBJ1-2 | TRBV2 | CASSEARGGGYTF | TGTGCCAGCAGTGAGGCCCGAGGTGGGGGCTACACCTTC
. | TRBD1 | TRBJ2-7 | TRBV5-1 | CASSLAERTGTNEQYF | TGCGCCAGCAGCTTGGCCGAAAGGACAGGGACGAACGAGCAGTACTTC
. | . | TRBJ2-1 | TRBV6-5 | CASNTGTYNEQFF | TGTGCCAGCAATACAGGAACCTACAATGAGCAGTTCTTC
. | . | TRBJ2-4 | TRBV27 | CASMGGPEYIQYF | TGTGCCAGCATGGGGGGGCCGGAATACATTCAGTACTTC